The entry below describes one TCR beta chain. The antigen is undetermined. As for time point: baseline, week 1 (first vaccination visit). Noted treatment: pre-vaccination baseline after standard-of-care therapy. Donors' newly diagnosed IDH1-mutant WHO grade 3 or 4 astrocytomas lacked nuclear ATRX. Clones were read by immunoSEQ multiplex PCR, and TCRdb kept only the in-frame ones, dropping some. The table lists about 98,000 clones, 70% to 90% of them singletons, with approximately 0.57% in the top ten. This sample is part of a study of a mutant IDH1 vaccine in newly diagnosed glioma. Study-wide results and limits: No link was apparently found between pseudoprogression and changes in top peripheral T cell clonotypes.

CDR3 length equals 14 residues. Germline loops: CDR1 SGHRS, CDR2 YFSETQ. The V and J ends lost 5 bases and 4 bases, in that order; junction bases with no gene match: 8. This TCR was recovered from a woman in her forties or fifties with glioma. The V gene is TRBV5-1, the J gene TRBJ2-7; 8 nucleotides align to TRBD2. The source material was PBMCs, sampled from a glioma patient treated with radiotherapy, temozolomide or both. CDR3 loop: CASRRSGSYYEQYF. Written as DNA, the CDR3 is TGCGCCAGCAGAAGAAGCGGGAGCTATTACGAGCAGTACTTC.